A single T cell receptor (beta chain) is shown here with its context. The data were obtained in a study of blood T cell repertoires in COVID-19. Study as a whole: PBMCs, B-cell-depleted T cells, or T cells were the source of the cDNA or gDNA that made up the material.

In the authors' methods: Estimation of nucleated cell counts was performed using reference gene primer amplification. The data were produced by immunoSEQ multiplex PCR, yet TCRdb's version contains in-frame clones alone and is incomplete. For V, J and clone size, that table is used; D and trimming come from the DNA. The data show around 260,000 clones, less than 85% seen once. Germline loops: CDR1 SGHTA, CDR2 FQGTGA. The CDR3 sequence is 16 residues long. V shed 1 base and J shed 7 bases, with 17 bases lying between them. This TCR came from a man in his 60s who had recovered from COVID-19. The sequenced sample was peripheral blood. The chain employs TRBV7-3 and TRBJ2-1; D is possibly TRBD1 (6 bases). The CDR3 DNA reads TGTGCCAGCAGCTTAATGGGCAGGGGCCCTATGAATGAGCAGTTCTTC. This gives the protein CASSLMGRGPMNEQFF.